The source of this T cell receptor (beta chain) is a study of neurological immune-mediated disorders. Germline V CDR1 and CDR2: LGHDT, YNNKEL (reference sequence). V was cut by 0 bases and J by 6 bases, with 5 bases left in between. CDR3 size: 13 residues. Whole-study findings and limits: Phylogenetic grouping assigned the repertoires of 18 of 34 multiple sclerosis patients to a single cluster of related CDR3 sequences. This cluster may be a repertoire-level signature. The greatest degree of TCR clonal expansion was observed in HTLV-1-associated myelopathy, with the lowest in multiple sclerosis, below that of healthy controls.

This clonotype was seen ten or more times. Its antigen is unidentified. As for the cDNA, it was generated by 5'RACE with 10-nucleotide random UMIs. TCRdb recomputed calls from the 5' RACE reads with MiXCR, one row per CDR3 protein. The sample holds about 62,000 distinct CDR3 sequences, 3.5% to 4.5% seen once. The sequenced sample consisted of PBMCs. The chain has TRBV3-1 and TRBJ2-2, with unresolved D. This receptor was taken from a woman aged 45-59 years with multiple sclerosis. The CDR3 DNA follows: TGTGCCAGCAGCCAAGATATCGCCGGGGAGCTGTTTTTT. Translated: CASSQDIAGELFF.